This passage covers 21 T cell receptor beta chains from one sample sequenced in a study of blood T cell repertoires in COVID-19. This table comes from immunoSEQ multiplex PCR, and its TCRdb copy is limited to in-frame clones, with some not included. The table includes around 170,000 clones, about 81% detected once. Sequencing was carried out using peripheral blood. These receptors were taken from a woman over 75 with COVID-19, enrolled during active disease.

In this sample, this clone turned up once. This chain uses TRBV5-5 with TRBJ1-2; perhaps TRBD1 as D (5 bases). Looked up from germline, CDR1 is SGHKS and CDR2 is YYEKEE (reference sequence). The CDR3 is made up of 13 amino acids. V gave up 0 bases and J gave up 5 bases, with 8 bases separating them. This CDR3 reads CASSLASGYGYTF. CDR3 coding DNA: TGTGCCAGCAGCTTGGCCTCAGGGTATGGCTACACCTTC.

This sequence joins TRBV9 and TRBJ1-3; D call uncertain. CDR1 and CDR2 (germline): SGDLS, YYNGEE. Trimming left V 0 bases short and J 0 bases short, with 4 bases between. The CDR3 length is 14 residues. In DNA form, the CDR3 reads TGTGCCAGCAGCGTAGCATTCTCTGGAAACACCATATATTTT. Its translation: CASSVAFSGNTIYF.

The chain recombines TRBV6-5 with TRBJ2-5, with a weak D call TRBD1 (6 bases). V was trimmed by 4 bases and J by 6 bases, leaving 12 bases between them. CDR3 length equals 13 residues. Germline-derived CDR1 and CDR2 are MNHEY and SVGAGI. CDR3: CASSSAGVQTQYF. The CDR3 bases are TGTGCCAGCAGTTCGGCAGGGGTTCAGACCCAGTACTTC.

The chain has TRBV2 and TRBJ2-1, with D possibly being TRBD2 (6 bases). This CDR3 spans 12 amino acids. Germline lookup yields CDR1 SNHLY and CDR2 FYNNEI. V lost 11 bases, J lost 5 bases, and 13 bases lay in between. CDR3 nucleotide sequence: TGTGCCGGAGGGGACGGAAACAATGAGCAGTTCTTC. Encoded protein: CAGGDGNNEQFF.

The J gene is TRBJ2-3, the V gene TRBV7-9; tentatively, D is TRBD2 (6 bases). Germline CDR1 and CDR2: SEHNR and FQNEAQ (reference sequence). V was pared by 7 bases and J by 7 bases, with 12 bases between. This CDR3 is built from 12 residues. The CDR3: CASTGGHHTQYF. The CDR3 DNA reads as TGTGCCAGCACCGGAGGGCACCATACGCAGTATTTT.

J is TRBJ1-2 and V is TRBV5-8; D is unclear. This CDR3 has 13 amino acids. V lost 2 bases and J 7 bases, leaving 12 bases between the germline ends. Germline V CDR1 and CDR2: SGHTS, YDEGEE. CDR3 residues: CASSLRSHIGYTF. CDR3 DNA: TGTGCCAGCAGCTTACGGAGCCATATTGGCTACACCTTC.

This chain links TRBV4-2 with TRBJ2-5; possible D gene TRBD1, 6 bases. Per the germline V gene, CDR1 is LGHNA and CDR2 is YNFKEQ. V was trimmed by 3 bases and J by 5 bases, leaving 19 bases between them. There are 16 residues in the CDR3. This chain's CDR3 is CASSQKGHRGLETQYF. In DNA form, the CDR3 reads TGTGCCAGCAGCCAGAAGGGACACCGAGGGCTGGAGACCCAGTACTTC.

The chain is built from TRBV11-2 and TRBJ2-2; 8 nucleotides match TRBD1. The junction had 7 bases not matched to a gene; V was cut back by 2 bases and J by 5 bases. CDR1 is SGHAT, CDR2 FQNNGV, per germline. This CDR3 has 16 amino acids. The CDR3 here is CASSLWQGANTGELFF. CDR3 DNA: TGTGCCAGCAGCTTATGGCAGGGGGCTAATACCGGGGAGCTGTTTTTT. The complete variable domain, with remaining parts taken from reference TRBV11-2 and TRBJ2-2, reads EAGVAQSPRYKIIEKRQSVAFWCNPISGHATLYWYQQILGQGPKLLIQFQNNGVVDDSQLPKDRFSAERLKGVDSTLKIQPAKLEDSAVYLCASSLWQGANTGELFFGEGSRLTVL.

The genes are TRBV5-1 and TRBJ1-2; 7 bases are shared with TRBD1. The germline CDR1 and CDR2 sequences are SGHRS and YFSETQ. J gave up 8 bases and V 2 bases, and 6 bases lay outside the gene matches. This CDR3 comprises 13 residues. CDR3 region: CASSFRGQRGYTF. The DNA for the CDR3 is TGCGCCAGCAGCTTTAGGGGGCAACGGGGCTACACCTTC.

The rearrangement joins TRBV13 to TRBJ1-2, with TRBD1 matching over 11 bases. Germline V gene sequence: CDR1 PRHDT, CDR2 FYEKMQ (reference sequence). The V gene end was trimmed by 5 bases and the J gene end by 4 bases; junction bases not matched to a gene: 6. The CDR3 contains 15 residues. Here the CDR3 reads CASSLRDRGGYGYTF. CDR3 coding DNA: TGTGCCAGCAGCCTCCGGGACAGGGGGGGCTATGGCTACACCTTC.

This clone was counted once. This chain links TRBV28 with TRBJ2-7; possibly TRBD2 for D (6 bases). This CDR3 is 16 amino acids long. Trimming took 0 bases from V and 2 from J, leaving 14 bases between them. Germline V gives CDR1 MDHEN, CDR2 SYDVKM. The CDR3 is CASSLWPGTATYEQYF. CDR3 nucleotides: TGTGCCAGCAGTTTATGGCCCGGGACTGCCACCTACGAGCAGTACTTC. Complete variable domain (other parts from reference TRBV28 and TRBJ2-7): DVKVTQSSRYLVKRTGEKVFLECVQDMDHENMFWYRQDPGLGLRLIYFSYDVKMKEKGDIPEGYSVSREKKERFSLILESASTNQTSMYLCASSLWPGTATYEQYFGPGTRLTVT.

V is TRBV27 and J is TRBJ1-1; tentatively, D is TRBD1 (5 bases). This CDR3 contains 14 residues. Trimming cost V 3 bases and J 4 bases, with 12 bases left between them. Germline-derived CDR1 and CDR2 are MNHEY and SMNVEV (reference sequence). The CDR3 DNA follows: TGTGCCAGCAGTTTTTATCAGGGTTCCACTGAAGCTTTCTTT. It codes for CASSFYQGSTEAFF.

This clone was counted a few times. This chain uses TRBV3-1 (or the pseudogene TRBV3-2) with TRBJ1-6; possible D gene TRBD1, 6 bases. The CDR3 totals 16 residues. V lost 1 base and J 2 bases, leaving 9 bases between the germline ends. Germline loops: CDR1 LGHDT, CDR2 YNNKEL (reference sequence). The CDR3 here is CASSQGHRAYNSPLHF. DNA of the CDR3: TGTGCCAGCAGCCAAGGCCACAGGGCCTATAATTCACCCCTCCACTTT.

The J gene is TRBJ2-7, the V gene TRBV2; 8 nucleotides line up with TRBD1. The CDR3 length is 13 residues. Germline values: CDR1 SNHLY, CDR2 FYNNEI. V lost 8 bases to trimming and J lost 5 bases; unmatched junction nucleotides: 8. DNA for the CDR3: TGTGCCAGCGCGGGACAGGAGGGAAACGAGCAGTACTTC. This gives the protein CASAGQEGNEQYF.

The V call is TRBV11-2, the J call TRBJ2-7, with 7 nucleotides matching TRBD2. The CDR3 runs to 14 residues. V dropped 6 bases and J dropped 3; count of bases not matched to a gene: 8. The germline CDR1 and CDR2 sequences are SGHAT and FQNNGV. The CDR3 region has the DNA TGTGCCAGCAGACGGGCTGGGAGGGACTACGAGCAGTACTTC. It is translated as CASRRAGRDYEQYF.

The genes are TRBV6-2 or TRBV6-3 and TRBJ2-7; D ambiguous. V lost 4 bases and J lost 2, with 6 bases in between. Germline V CDR1 and CDR2: MNHEY, SVGEGT. The CDR3 is 12 amino acids. The CDR3 sequence: CASSSHPYEQYF. The CDR3 DNA reads TGTGCCAGCAGTTCACATCCCTACGAGCAGTACTTC.

This rearrangement joins TRBV3-1 (or the pseudogene TRBV3-2) to TRBJ1-2; D may be TRBD1 (5 bases). The germline V and J ends were trimmed by 1 base and 6 bases, with 18 bases remaining between them. The germline V gene has CDR1 LGHDT and CDR2 YNNKEL (reference sequence). CDR3 size: 16 residues. This CDR3 is CASSQVGDGRKDGYTF. The CDR3 nucleotides read TGTGCCAGCAGCCAAGTAGGGGACGGGAGGAAAGATGGCTACACCTTC.

J is TRBJ1-2 and V is TRBV28; D is undetermined. The V gene's germline CDR1 is MDHEN and CDR2 SYDVKM. V was shortened by 6 bases and J by 5 bases, with 10 bases between the two germline ends. CDR3 length: 12 amino acids. The CDR3 coding sequence is TGTGCCAGCAGCCGTCCTTCTTATGGCTACACCTTC. It specifies CASSRPSYGYTF.

A single count supports this clone. The V and J genes are TRBV19 and TRBJ1-5; tentatively, D is TRBD1 (5 bases). V was shortened by 3 bases and J by 6 bases, with 9 bases between the two germline ends. The CDR3 consists of 13 residues. CDR1 is LNHDA and CDR2 is SQIVND in the germline V gene (reference sequence). The CDR3 DNA reads TGTGCCAGTAGTATTGGGGGGGTTCAGCCCCAGCATTTT. It specifies CASSIGGVQPQHF.

The V call is TRBV4-3, the J call TRBJ2-7; the D gene is possibly TRBD2 (6 bases). The CDR3 is made up of 14 amino acids. Per the germline V gene, CDR1 is LGHNA and CDR2 is YSLEER. The ends were cut back, 1 base at V and 7 bases at J, with 14 bases in the middle. CDR3 loop: CASSQGLGMGEQYF. CDR3 sequence (DNA): TGCGCCAGCAGCCAAGGACTAGGGATGGGAGAGCAGTACTTC.

The J gene is TRBJ1-1, the V gene TRBV7-2, with TRBD1 identical over 7 bases. Germline-derived CDR1 and CDR2 are SGHTA and FQGNSA. Losses at the gene ends were 5 bases for V and 5 bases for J; bases not matched to a gene: 11. This CDR3 is 15 amino acids long. For the CDR3, the DNA is TGTGCCAGCAGCAACGGAGGGGACAGAAGGACTGAAGCTTTCTTT. Translating gives CASSNGGDRRTEAFF.